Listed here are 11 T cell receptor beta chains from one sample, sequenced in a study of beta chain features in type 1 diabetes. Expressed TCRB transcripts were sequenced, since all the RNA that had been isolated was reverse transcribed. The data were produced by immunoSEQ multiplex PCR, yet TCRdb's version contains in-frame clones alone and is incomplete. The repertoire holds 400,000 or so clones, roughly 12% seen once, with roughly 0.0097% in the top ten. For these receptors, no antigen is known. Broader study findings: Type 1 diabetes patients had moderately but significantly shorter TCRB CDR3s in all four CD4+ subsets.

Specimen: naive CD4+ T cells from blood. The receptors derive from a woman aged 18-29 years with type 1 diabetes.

The CDR3 bases are TGCGCCAGCAGCCGATTCTCGGCGGCTGCAGAGACCCAGTACTTC. Encoded protein: CASSRFSAAAETQYF. The chain is built from TRBV4-1 and TRBJ2-5; D unresolved. The CDR3 runs to 15 residues. Germline-derived CDR1 and CDR2 are MGHRA and YSYEKL. Trimming removed 4 bases from V and 4 bases from J, with 16 bases in between.

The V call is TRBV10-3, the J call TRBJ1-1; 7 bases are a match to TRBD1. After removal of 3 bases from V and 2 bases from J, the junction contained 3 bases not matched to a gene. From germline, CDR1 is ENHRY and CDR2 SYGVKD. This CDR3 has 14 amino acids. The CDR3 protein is CAISDSGGNTEAFF. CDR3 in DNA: TGTGCCATCAGTGATTCAGGGGGAAACACTGAAGCTTTCTTT.

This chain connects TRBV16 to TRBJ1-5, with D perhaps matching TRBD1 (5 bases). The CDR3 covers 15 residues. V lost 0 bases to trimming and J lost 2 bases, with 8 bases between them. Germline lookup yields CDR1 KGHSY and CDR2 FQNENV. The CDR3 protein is CASSQSAQGNQPQHF. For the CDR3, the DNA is TGTGCCAGCAGCCAATCTGCACAGGGCAATCAGCCCCAGCATTTT.

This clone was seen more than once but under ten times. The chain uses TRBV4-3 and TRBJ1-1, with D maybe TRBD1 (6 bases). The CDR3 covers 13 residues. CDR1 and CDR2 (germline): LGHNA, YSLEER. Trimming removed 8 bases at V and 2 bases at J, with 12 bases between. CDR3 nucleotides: TGCGCCAGCGTACAACAGGGTAACACTGAAGCTTTCTTT. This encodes CASVQQGNTEAFF.

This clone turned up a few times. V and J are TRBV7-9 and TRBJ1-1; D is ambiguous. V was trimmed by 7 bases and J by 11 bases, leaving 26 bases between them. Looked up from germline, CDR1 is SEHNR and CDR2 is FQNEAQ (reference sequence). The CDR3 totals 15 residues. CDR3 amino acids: CASTPSTAGARMAFF. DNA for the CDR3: TGTGCCAGCACCCCATCCACAGCGGGCGCCCGTATGGCTTTCTTT.

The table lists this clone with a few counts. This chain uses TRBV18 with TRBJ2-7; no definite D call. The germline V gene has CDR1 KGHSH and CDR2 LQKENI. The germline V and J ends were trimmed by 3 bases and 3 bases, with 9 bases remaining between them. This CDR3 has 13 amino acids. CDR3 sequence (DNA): TGTGCCAGCTCACCTGCAGGCGACTACGAGCAGTACTTC. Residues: CASSPAGDYEQYF.

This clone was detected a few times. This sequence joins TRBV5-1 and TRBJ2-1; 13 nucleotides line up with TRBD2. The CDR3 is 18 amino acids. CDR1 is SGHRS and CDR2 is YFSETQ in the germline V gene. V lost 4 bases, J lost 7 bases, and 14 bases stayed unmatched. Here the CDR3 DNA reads TGCGCCAGCAGCAAGGAACCACCCGGGACTAGCGGGGCTAATGAGCAGTTCTTC. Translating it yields CASSKEPPGTSGANEQFF.

The CDR3 here is CASSLRRGAGEQYF. The CDR3 bases are TGTGCCAGCAGCCTACGTCGGGGGGCGGGGGAGCAGTACTTC. The rearrangement joins TRBV28 to TRBJ2-7; a possible D gene is TRBD2 (7 bases). This CDR3 comprises 14 residues. CDR1 is MDHEN, CDR2 SYDVKM, per germline. V was cut by 6 bases and J by 7 bases, with 19 bases left in between.

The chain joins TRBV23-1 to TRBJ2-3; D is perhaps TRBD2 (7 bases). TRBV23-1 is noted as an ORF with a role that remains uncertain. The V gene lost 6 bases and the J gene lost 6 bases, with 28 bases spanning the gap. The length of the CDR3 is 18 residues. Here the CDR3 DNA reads TGCGCCAGCAGCCAAGTCGTAGGGGGGAGGGCCGATTCGGATACGCAGTATTTT. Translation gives CASSQVVGGRADSDTQYF.

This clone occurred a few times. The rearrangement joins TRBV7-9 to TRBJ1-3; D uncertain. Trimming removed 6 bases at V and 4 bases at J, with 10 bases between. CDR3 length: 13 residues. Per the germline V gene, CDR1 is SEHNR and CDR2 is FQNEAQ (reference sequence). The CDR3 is CASRPPGGNTIYF. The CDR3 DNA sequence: TGTGCCAGCAGACCCCCGGGAGGAAACACCATATATTTT.

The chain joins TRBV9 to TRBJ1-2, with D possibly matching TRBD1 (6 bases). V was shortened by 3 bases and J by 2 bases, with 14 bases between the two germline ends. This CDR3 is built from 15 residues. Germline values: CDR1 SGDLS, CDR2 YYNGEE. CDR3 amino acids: CASSARQDSNYGYTF. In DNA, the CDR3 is TGTGCCAGCAGCGCCAGACAGGACTCGAACTATGGCTACACCTTC.